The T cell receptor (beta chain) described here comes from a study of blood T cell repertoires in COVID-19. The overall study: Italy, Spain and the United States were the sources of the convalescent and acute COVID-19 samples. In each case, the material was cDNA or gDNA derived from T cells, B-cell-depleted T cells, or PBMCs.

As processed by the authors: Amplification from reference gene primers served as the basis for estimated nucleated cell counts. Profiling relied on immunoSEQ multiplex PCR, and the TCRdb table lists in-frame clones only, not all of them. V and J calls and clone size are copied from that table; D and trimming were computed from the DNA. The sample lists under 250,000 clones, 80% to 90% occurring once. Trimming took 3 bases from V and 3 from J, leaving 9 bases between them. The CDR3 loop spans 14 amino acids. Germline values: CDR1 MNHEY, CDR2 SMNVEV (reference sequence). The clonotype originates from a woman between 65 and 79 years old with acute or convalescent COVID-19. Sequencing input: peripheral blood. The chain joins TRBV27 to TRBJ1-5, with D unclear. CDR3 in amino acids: CASSLSQINQPQHF. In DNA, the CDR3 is TGTGCCAGCAGTTTGTCACAGATCAATCAGCCCCAGCATTTT.